This note documents a single TCR beta chain sequence. Its antigen is still unknown. These data are taken from a study of breast tumors, draining lymph nodes, adjacent tissues. One entry per CDR3 protein results from TCRdb running MiXCR on the multiplex PCR reads. The sample carries 150,000 to 200,000 distinct CDR3 sequences, 30% to 35% recorded once. CDR3 length: 18 residues. V dropped 6 bases and J dropped 0 bases, with 23 bases sitting between them. Study-wide results and caveats: Tumor TCR diversity was below lymph nodes but above nontumor tissue. The data were judged consistent with most tumor T cells coming from lymph node and expanding in tumor.

Breast cancer patients provided tissue from their axillary draining lymph nodes. This TCR was sampled from a female donor with breast cancer. Some clones in this sample may be carry-over from other donors' samples. Input material: axillary lymph node tissue. V gene TRBV12-3 or TRBV12-4 combines with J gene TRBJ1-2; TRBD1 is a possible D gene (5 bases). DNA for the CDR3: TGTGCCAGCAGGCCCTCGGGTTCCGGGGCCCTTGCTAACTATGGCTACACCTTC. This encodes CASRPSGSGALANYGYTF.